The 16 T cell receptor beta chains below come from one sample, sequenced in a study of T cell changes during pregnancy in multiple sclerosis. Using immunoSEQ multiplex PCR, the repertoire was profiled, and TCRdb retains in-frame clones only, with some absent. The sample contains 35,000 or so clones, about nine tenths of which appear only once. The input for sequencing was CD4+ T cells from peripheral blood mononuclear cells, taken before pregnancy. These receptors were obtained from a female donor with multiple sclerosis, enrolled in a pregnancy study.

DNA of the CDR3: TGTGCCAGCAGCTCTAGCGGGAGGTTAAGCTCCTACGAGCAGTACTTC. This codes for CASSSSGRLSSYEQYF. J is TRBJ2-7 and V is TRBV2, with TRBD2 matching over 11 bases. V lost 6 bases and J lost 0; bases outside the gene matches: 7. Germline V CDR1 and CDR2: SNHLY, FYNNEI. The CDR3 totals 16 residues.

This chain links TRBV7-9 with TRBJ2-3; D may be TRBD2 (6 bases). There are 13 residues in the CDR3. V was cut by 5 bases and J by 4 bases, with 10 bases left in between. Germline V gives CDR1 SEHNR, CDR2 FQNEAQ (reference sequence). The CDR3 is CASSRLVADTQYF. CDR3 bases: TGTGCCAGCAGCCGACTAGTCGCAGATACGCAGTATTTT.

The rearrangement uses TRBV20-1 and TRBJ2-1; D not certain. With 7 bases removed from V and 8 bases from J, the gap between germline ends came to 12 bases. This CDR3 has 11 amino acids. Germline lookup yields CDR1 DFQATT and CDR2 SNEGSKA (reference sequence). The CDR3 loop reads CSVKEFDEQFF. CDR3 nucleotides: TGCAGTGTTAAGGAGTTCGATGAGCAGTTCTTC.

In this sample, this clone turned up once. V is TRBV5-6 and J is TRBJ2-4; 12 bases are a match to TRBD2. The CDR3 extends over 19 amino acids. V lost 1 base and J lost 1; bases outside the gene matches: 9. Germline CDR1 reads SGHDT; CDR2 reads YYEEEE. The CDR3 DNA reads as TGTGCCAGCAGCTTGCCGTCTAGCGGGAGGGGGGAGGCCAAAAACATTCAGTACTTC. It specifies CASSLPSSGRGEAKNIQYF. Supplemented by reference TRBV5-6 and TRBJ2-4, the full variable domain reads DAGVTQSPTHLIKTRGQQVTLRCSPKSGHDTVSWYQQALGQGPQFIFQYYEEEERQRGNFPDRFSGHQFPNYSSELNVNALLLGDSALYLCASSLPSSGRGEAKNIQYFGAGTRLSVL.

The J gene is TRBJ2-3, the V gene TRBV4-2, with no clear D. Trimming removed 3 bases from V and 0 bases from J, with 4 bases in between. The CDR3 runs to 13 residues. Germline values: CDR1 LGHNA, CDR2 YNFKEQ. In DNA, the CDR3 is TGTGCCAGCAGCCACCCTAGCACAGATACGCAGTATTTT. Protein sequence: CASSHPSTDTQYF.

The gene calls are TRBV6-6 and TRBJ1-1; the D is unclear. CDR3 length: 14 amino acids. Trimming took off 2 bases at V and 4 bases at J, with 11 bases between the two ends. Per the germline V gene, CDR1 is MNHNY and CDR2 is SVGAGI (reference sequence). The CDR3 bases are TGTGCCAGCAGTTACCCCGTCCGGGTCACTGAAGCTTTCTTT. Translated, it gives CASSYPVRVTEAFF.

The rearrangement links TRBV10-3 to TRBJ2-7; a weak D match, TRBD1 (6 bases). Germline V gives CDR1 ENHRY, CDR2 SYGVKD. The V gene lost 4 bases and the J gene lost 3 bases, with 10 bases spanning the gap. The CDR3 has 13 residues. CDR3: CAISASRGYEQYF. The CDR3 region has the DNA TGTGCCATCAGTGCGAGCAGGGGCTACGAGCAGTACTTC.

The chain joins TRBV19 to TRBJ1-4, with unresolved D. Between the trimmed V and J ends, which lost 4 bases and 0 bases, there was a span of 9 bases. The CDR3 is 15 amino acids. Germline values: CDR1 LNHDA, CDR2 SQIVND (reference sequence). The DNA for the CDR3 is TGTGCCAGTAGTACAGGTCTGGCAACTAATGAAAAACTGTTTTTT. It encodes CASSTGLATNEKLFF.

The table lists this clone with a count of one. The chain links TRBV11-2 to TRBJ1-1, with a possible D match to TRBD1 (6 bases). The CDR3 extends over 14 amino acids. CDR1 and CDR2 from the germline V gene are SGHAT and FQNNGV. Trimming pared 4 bases from V and 6 bases from J, leaving 15 bases between. The CDR3 spells CASSSEGGKAEAFF. The DNA of the CDR3 is TGTGCCAGCAGCTCGGAAGGGGGAAAGGCTGAAGCTTTCTTT.

The rearrangement links TRBV13 to TRBJ1-3, with 7 bases that match TRBD1. V was pared by 5 bases and J by 4 bases, with 5 bases of the junction left unmatched. The CDR3 runs to 14 residues. Germline V CDR1 and CDR2: PRHDT, FYEKMQ (reference sequence). CDR3: CASSGRGSGNTIYF. CDR3 nucleotides: TGTGCCAGCAGCGGCAGGGGGTCCGGAAACACCATATATTTT.

The V gene is TRBV7-9, the J gene TRBJ1-4; no clear D. The germline V gene has CDR1 SEHNR and CDR2 FQNEAQ (reference sequence). Deletions cut 2 bases from V and 5 bases from J, with 3 bases between. This CDR3 region has 12 residues. In nucleotides, the CDR3 is TGTGCCAGCAGCTTAAGCAATGAAAAACTGTTTTTT. It codes for CASSLSNEKLFF.

The genes are TRBV27 and TRBJ1-1; D is perhaps TRBD1 (5 bases). V was cut by 3 bases and J by 1 base, with 18 bases left in between. CDR1 is MNHEY and CDR2 is SMNVEV in the germline V gene (reference sequence). The CDR3 has 17 amino acids. CDR3 protein: CASSLEKAGHRNTEAFF. In DNA form, the CDR3 reads TGTGCCAGCAGTTTGGAAAAGGCAGGACACCGGAACACTGAAGCTTTCTTT.

J is TRBJ2-5 and V is TRBV5-5, with 8 bases lining up with TRBD2. The CDR3 runs 14 residues. With 1 base clipped from V and 3 bases from J, the junction kept 2 bases outside the gene matches. The germline V gene encodes CDR1 SGHKS and CDR2 YYEKEE (reference sequence). The CDR3 coding sequence is TGTGCCAGCAGCTTGACTAGCGGAGAAGAGACCCAGTACTTC. Its translation: CASSLTSGEETQYF.

CDR3 sequence reads: CSVTRDSAYEQYF. As DNA, the CDR3 is TGCAGCGTAACCCGGGACAGCGCCTACGAGCAGTACTTC. V usage is TRBV29-1 and J usage is TRBJ2-7, with 7 bases lining up with TRBD1. The CDR3 runs to 13 residues. V shed 6 bases, J shed 2 bases, and the junction held 7 bases outside the gene matches. The germline V gene has CDR1 SQVTM and CDR2 ANQGSEA.

This sequence joins TRBV18 and TRBJ2-4; 9 nucleotides line up with TRBD2. The CDR3 runs to 16 residues. The V gene end was trimmed by 1 base and the J gene end by 4 bases; junction bases not matched to a gene: 5. Per germline, CDR1 KGHSH and CDR2 LQKENI. The CDR3 coding sequence is TGTGCCAGCTCACCACTAGCGGGAGCTTCGAAAAACATTCAGTACTTC. Protein sequence: CASSPLAGASKNIQYF.

The sample holds one count of this clone. The genes are TRBV29-1 and TRBJ2-7, with 7 bases matching TRBD1. From germline, CDR1 is SQVTM and CDR2 ANQGSEA. V lost 6 bases and J lost 1; bases outside the gene matches: 6. The CDR3 is 13 amino acids. The CDR3 protein is CSVLSTGSYEQYF. CDR3 nucleotide sequence: TGCAGCGTGCTTTCGACAGGGTCCTACGAGCAGTACTTC.